Following are 15 T cell receptor beta chains from one sample sequenced in a study of blood T cells in healthy people across ages. The second PCR ran about 6 to 12 cycles with a sample-barcoded 5' primer and J-beta primers. In TCRdb, the 5' RACE reads were re-called with MiXCR into one record per CDR3 protein. The sample lists 750,000 or so distinct CDR3 sequences; roughly 25% were seen once. The same sample was also used in a study of T cells of mothers and their children.

Input material: blood. Receptors originate from a boy under 18 in good health.

There are a few counts of this clonotype. The chain joins TRBV13 to TRBJ2-7; D is unclear. Germline-derived CDR1 and CDR2 are PRHDT and FYEKMQ (reference sequence). This CDR3 region has 14 residues. V lost 0 bases and J 2 bases, leaving 8 bases between the germline ends. CDR3 in amino acids: CASSLGPEPYEQYF. The CDR3 DNA follows: TGTGCCAGCAGCTTAGGTCCAGAACCCTACGAGCAGTACTTC.

V gene TRBV29-1 combines with J gene TRBJ1-1, with 7 positions matching TRBD1. From germline, CDR1 is SQVTM and CDR2 ANQGSEA. The CDR3 is 13 amino acids. The V and J ends lost 6 bases and 0 bases, in that order; junction bases with no gene match: 4. CDR3 protein: CSVGGTVNTEAFF. Written as DNA, the CDR3 is TGCAGCGTAGGCGGGACAGTGAACACTGAAGCTTTCTTT.

This clonotype was observed a handful of times. V is TRBV7-9 and J is TRBJ2-1; D ambiguous. V lost 2 bases, J lost 7 bases, and 12 bases lay in between. The germline V gene has CDR1 SEHNR and CDR2 FQNEAQ (reference sequence). The CDR3 has 14 amino acids. The DNA for the CDR3 is TGTGCCAGCAGCTTAATTTGGTTGGGGAATGAGCAGTTCTTC. Amino acids: CASSLIWLGNEQFF.

This clonotype came up a few times. The genes are TRBV7-8 and TRBJ1-2; TRBD1 is a possible D gene (5 bases). The length of the CDR3 is 14 residues. CDR1 is SGHVS and CDR2 is FQNEAQ in the germline V gene. Trimming shortened V by 5 bases and J by 6 bases, and 16 bases separated the two germline ends. The CDR3 sequence: CASSVLEGPDGYTF. CDR3 nucleotides: TGTGCCAGCAGCGTCCTTGAGGGGCCCGATGGCTACACCTTC.

V and J are TRBV20-1 and TRBJ2-1, with D uncertain. The length of the CDR3 is 10 residues. Germline V CDR1 and CDR2: DFQATT, SNEGSKA (reference sequence). For the CDR3, the DNA is TGCAGCGCGAGGTACAATGAGCAGTTCTTC. Encoded protein: CSARYNEQFF.

A few counts support this clonotype. The CDR3 is CASRRTETNTEAFF. Written as DNA, the CDR3 is TGTGCCAGCAGACGGACAGAGACAAACACTGAAGCTTTCTTT. The chain has TRBV7-9 and TRBJ1-1; maybe TRBD1 (6 bases). Germline lookup yields CDR1 SEHNR and CDR2 FQNEAQ (reference sequence). V lost 6 bases and J lost 2, with 13 bases in between. This CDR3 has 14 amino acids.

The genes are TRBV7-2 and TRBJ2-5; 12 bases are shared with TRBD2. The J segment lost 0 bases and the V segment lost 1 base, leaving 6 bases of the junction unmatched. The V gene's germline CDR1 is SGHTA and CDR2 FQGNSA. The CDR3 sequence is 18 residues long. The CDR3 DNA follows: TGTGCCAGCAGCTTAGGGCCCGGGACTAGCGGGTACCAAGAGACCCAGTACTTC. Translation gives CASSLGPGTSGYQETQYF.

The rearrangement joins TRBV28 to TRBJ1-1; 7 bases align to TRBD1. The CDR3 has 15 amino acids. V trimming: 6 bases; J trimming: 1 base; junction bases outside the gene matches: 8. The germline V gene encodes CDR1 MDHEN and CDR2 SYDVKM. CDR3 residues: CASSRGDRENTEAFF. The CDR3 nucleotides are TGTGCCAGCAGCCGGGGGGACAGAGAGAACACTGAAGCTTTCTTT. The full variable domain, in which reference TRBV28 and TRBJ1-1 provide the parts outside the CDR3, is DVKVTQSSRYLVKRTGEKVFLECVQDMDHENMFWYRQDPGLGLRLIYFSYDVKMKEKGDIPEGYSVSREKKERFSLILESASTNQTSMYLCASSRGDRENTEAFFGQGTRLTVV.

This clonotype turned up a few times. The V and J genes are TRBV29-1 and TRBJ2-3; D uncertain. Trimming took off 4 bases at V and 6 bases at J, with 8 bases between the two ends. The CDR3 has 11 amino acids. CDR1 and CDR2 from the germline V gene are SQVTM and ANQGSEA. The CDR3 DNA is TGCAGCGTTGGCGGTTGGGATACGCAGTATTTT. Its translation is CSVGGWDTQYF.

Concerning this clonotype: A much larger clonotype is one base distant, so this may be a read error. This chain connects TRBV14 to TRBJ2-1; 9 bases agree with TRBD2. This CDR3 comprises 13 residues. Germline CDR1 SGHDN, CDR2 FVKESK. With 6 bases clipped from V and 6 bases from J, the junction kept 3 bases outside the gene matches. CDR3 DNA sequence: TGTGCCAGCAGAAATAGCGGGAGCAATGAGCAGTTCTTC. This codes for CASRNSGSNEQFF.

This clonotype has only a few counts. This chain uses TRBV7-9 with TRBJ2-7, with D perhaps given as TRBD1 or TRBD2 (5 bases each). This CDR3 is built from 17 residues. The V end lost 2 bases, the J end lost 6 bases, and 23 bases lay between the germline ends. The germline gives CDR1 SEHNR, CDR2 FQNEAQ (reference sequence). CDR3 bases: TGTGCCAGCAGCTTATGGGATGTTCAGGGACCGCTTCGCGAGCAGTACTTC. Protein sequence: CASSLWDVQGPLREQYF.

This clonotype was counted between two and nine times. An end of the junction differs from the germline gene, which may be a read error. The rearrangement links TRBV9 to TRBJ2-5; 13 bases are a match to TRBD2. Gene TRBJ2-1 matches the end of the DNA better, so the J call may be wrong. CDR1 and CDR2 (germline): SGDLS, YYNGEE. The CDR3 is 15 residues long. CDR3 protein: CASGVTSGRVYEQFF. The CDR3 DNA reads TGTGCCAGCGGCGTAACTAGCGGGAGGGTGTATGAGCAGTTCTTC.

This clonotype was observed at least ten times. The rearrangement links TRBV29-1 to TRBJ2-5; D is perhaps TRBD2 (6 bases). TRBJ2-7 explains the end of the DNA better; the J call may be wrong. This CDR3 has 13 residues. Germline CDR1 is SQVTM and CDR2 is ANQGSEA. The CDR3 nucleotides read TGCAGCGTTGAGGGGGGAGTTTCCTACGAGCAGTACTTC. Its protein is CSVEGGVSYEQYF.

Note on this clonotype: No conserved phenylalanine or tryptophan is present at the end of the CDR3, so a read error is the likely explanation. This chain connects TRBV7-9 to TRBJ2-7; 8 nucleotides match TRBD2. V was clipped by 3 bases and J by 5 bases; unmatched bases: 12. Per the germline V gene, CDR1 is SEHNR and CDR2 is FQNEAQ (reference sequence). This CDR3 is built from 16 residues. The CDR3 sequence: CASSFRIAGYRDEQYL. Here the CDR3 DNA reads TGTGCCAGCAGCTTCCGAATAGCGGGATATCGTGACGAGCAGTACCTC.

This clonotype was recorded a few times. The rearrangement uses TRBV7-9 and TRBJ2-2; 8 positions agree with TRBD1. The CDR3 consists of 15 residues. Germline CDR1 and CDR2: SEHNR and FQNEAQ (reference sequence). J was trimmed by 6 bases and V by 5 bases; bases with no gene match: 8. CDR3 loop: CASSKGQGEAGELFF. CDR3 nucleotide sequence: TGTGCCAGCAGCAAAGGACAGGGAGAGGCCGGGGAGCTGTTTTTT. The variable domain in full, completed from reference TRBV7-9 and TRBJ2-2, reads DTGVSQNPRHKITKRGQNVTFRCDPISEHNRLYWYRQTLGQGPEFLTYFQNEAQLEKSRLLSDRFSAERPKGSFSTLEIQRTEQGDSAMYLCASSKGQGEAGELFFGEGSRLTVL.